These 27 T cell receptor beta chains share one sample of origin, sequenced in a study of shared clonotypes between healthy human individuals. Assay: immunoSEQ multiplex PCR; the TCRdb copy retains only in-frame clones and omits some. The table lists a few hundred thousand clones, about 96% of them singletons. Material for sequencing was naive CD4+ T cells sorted from blood. The subset is: CD45RA+ positively selected. These receptors were collected from a woman aged 25-40 years in good health.

Comments on this clone: At the DNA level, this CDR3 is encoded by other sequences in the same sample as well. The J gene is TRBJ2-7, the V gene TRBV28; TRBD1 aligns across 7 bases. The CDR3 is 13 amino acids. After removal of 5 bases from V and 5 bases from J, the junction contained 6 bases not matched to a gene. The germline V gene encodes CDR1 MDHEN and CDR2 SYDVKM. Written as DNA, the CDR3 is TGTGCCAGCAGTCCAACAGGGGTCCACGAGCAGTACTTC. Protein sequence: CASSPTGVHEQYF.

V and J are TRBV25-1 and TRBJ2-5; 9 bases are shared with TRBD1. The J call is doubtful: the DNA matches TRBJ2-7 better. Germline CDR1 reads MGHDK; CDR2 reads SYGVNS. CDR3 length equals 14 residues. CDR3 nucleotide sequence: TGTGCCAGCAGTGGGACAGGGGAGCCCTACGAGCAGTACTTC. This translates into CASSGTGEPYEQYF.

The chain links TRBV23-1 to TRBJ1-5; 11 positions match TRBD1. TRBV23-1 is an open reading frame whose function is uncertain. This CDR3 region has 15 residues. V was clipped by 7 bases and J by 3 bases; unmatched bases: 5. CDR3 in DNA: TGCGCCAGCACCCGGACAGGGGGCATCAATCAGCCCCAGCATTTT. It encodes CASTRTGGINQPQHF.

The chain links TRBV9 to TRBJ2-1, with D unclear. Trimming cost V 6 bases and J 9 bases, with 19 bases left between them. CDR1 and CDR2 from the germline V gene are SGDLS and YYNGEE. CDR3 length: 14 amino acids. This chain's CDR3 is CASTGRRSWGEQFF. Written as DNA, the CDR3 is TGTGCCAGCACCGGACGGCGGTCCTGGGGTGAGCAGTTCTTC.

The chain carries TRBV6-1 and TRBJ2-2; TRBD1 matches 9 bases. Germline V gene lookup returns CDR1 MNHNS and CDR2 SASEGT. V lost 5 bases, J lost 4 bases, and 5 bases stayed unmatched. This CDR3 region has 15 residues. The CDR3 here is CASSWTGAGTGELFF. The CDR3 DNA is TGTGCCAGCAGTTGGACAGGGGCTGGCACCGGGGAGCTGTTTTTT.

This clone was counted once. The chain combines TRBV2 with TRBJ1-2, with 10 bases identical to TRBD1. The CDR3 runs 15 residues. From germline, CDR1 is SNHLY and CDR2 FYNNEI. J was trimmed by 5 bases and V by 4 bases; bases with no gene match: 7. CDR3 DNA sequence: TGTGCCAGCAGTGGTGACAGGGGGCGGTTTTATGGCTACACCTTC. Translation: CASSGDRGRFYGYTF.

The V gene is TRBV29-1, the J gene TRBJ2-2; no clear D gene. This CDR3 contains 11 residues. Trimming pared 6 bases from V and 1 base from J, leaving 3 bases between. Germline V gives CDR1 SQVTM, CDR2 ANQGSEA. CDR3 loop: CSVENTGELFF. The CDR3 nucleotides read TGCAGCGTAGAGAACACCGGGGAGCTGTTTTTT.

The genes are TRBV5-4 and TRBJ1-2; D may be TRBD1 (5 bases). With 2 bases removed from V and 4 bases from J, the gap between germline ends came to 21 bases. Looked up from germline, CDR1 is SGHNT and CDR2 is YYREEE (reference sequence). The CDR3 totals 17 residues. The CDR3 nucleotides are TGTGCCAGCAGCTTAGTGCCTCGTACCCCGGGGGGCTATGGCTACACCTTC. This codes for CASSLVPRTPGGYGYTF.

The V and J genes are TRBV7-7 and TRBJ1-4; D ambiguous. Per the germline V gene, CDR1 is SSHAT and CDR2 is FNYEAQ (reference sequence). This CDR3 region has 15 residues. V lost 2 bases and J 3 bases, leaving 10 bases between the germline ends. CDR3 sequence reads: CASSLSPGPNEKLFF. The CDR3 DNA follows: TGTGCCAGCAGCTTATCCCCAGGACCTAATGAAAAACTGTTTTTT.

The chain recombines TRBV15 with TRBJ2-7, with D uncertain. The CDR3 runs to 14 residues. CDR1 LNHNV and CDR2 YYDKDF come from the germline V gene (reference sequence). Trimming took 1 base from V and 0 from J, leaving 7 bases between them. CDR3 nucleotide sequence: TGTGCCACCAGCAGAGCGGCCAGCTCCTACGAGCAGTACTTC. This encodes CATSRAASSYEQYF.

This chain joins TRBV7-9 and TRBJ2-1; 12 nucleotides align to TRBD2. The CDR3 runs to 17 residues. J was trimmed by 4 bases and V by 5 bases; bases with no gene match: 9. The V gene's germline CDR1 is SEHNR and CDR2 FQNEAQ (reference sequence). Written as DNA, the CDR3 is TGTGCCAGCAGCCCACGAACAGGACTAGCGGGATACAATGAGCAGTTCTTC. It specifies CASSPRTGLAGYNEQFF.

The chain has TRBV5-6 and TRBJ1-3, with D possibly matching TRBD1 (5 bases). The germline CDR1 and CDR2 sequences are SGHDT and YYEEEE. Trimming removed 0 bases from V and 2 bases from J, with 12 bases in between. CDR3 length: 16 residues. The CDR3 bases are TGTGCCAGCAGCTTGGGAAGTGCGACAGCTGGAAACACCATATATTTT. Amino acid sequence: CASSLGSATAGNTIYF.

This clone was counted once. The chain uses TRBV5-8 and TRBJ1-4; possible D gene TRBD1, 5 bases. The V gene's germline CDR1 is SGHTS and CDR2 YDEGEE. Trimming shortened V by 1 base and J by 3 bases, and 7 bases separated the two germline ends. The CDR3 is 14 residues long. CDR3 loop: CASSLWGANEKLFF. The CDR3 nucleotides read TGTGCCAGCAGCTTGTGGGGGGCTAATGAAAAACTGTTTTTT.

The chain uses TRBV7-2 and TRBJ2-3, with TRBD2 identical over 13 bases. The CDR3 has 16 residues. V dropped 4 bases and J dropped 4; count of bases not matched to a gene: 5. Per germline, CDR1 SGHTA and CDR2 FQGNSA. CDR3: CASSYRLAGGSDTQYF. The CDR3 DNA follows: TGTGCCAGCAGCTACAGACTAGCGGGAGGTTCAGATACGCAGTATTTT. The variable domain in full, with the rest retrieved from reference TRBV7-2 and TRBJ2-3, is GAGVSQSPSNKVTEKGKDVELRCDPISGHTALYWYRQSLGQGLEFLIYFQGNSAPDKSGLPSDRFSAERTGGSVSTLTIQRTQQEDSAVYLCASSYRLAGGSDTQYFGPGTRLTVL.

This clone was seen once. This chain connects TRBV28 to TRBJ2-7; 7 bases are shared with TRBD2. V dropped 7 bases and J dropped 2; count of bases not matched to a gene: 11. CDR1 is MDHEN, CDR2 SYDVKM, per germline. This CDR3 region has 15 residues. CDR3 loop: CASTIGASGTYEQYF. CDR3 DNA: TGTGCCAGCACCATTGGCGCTAGCGGAACCTACGAGCAGTACTTC.

This chain links TRBV18 with TRBJ2-5, with 7 bases aligning to TRBD2. Losses at the gene ends were 5 bases for V and 3 bases for J; bases not matched to a gene: 6. The CDR3 length is 14 residues. The V gene's germline CDR1 is KGHSH and CDR2 LQKENI. The CDR3 loop reads CASSRDYTKETQYF. The DNA for the CDR3 is TGTGCCAGCTCAAGGGACTACACCAAAGAGACCCAGTACTTC.

This sequence joins TRBV19 and TRBJ2-1; D gene ambiguous. CDR1 and CDR2 from the germline V gene are LNHDA and SQIVND (reference sequence). This CDR3 has 11 residues. V shed 4 bases and J shed 4 bases, with 2 bases lying between them. The CDR3 DNA is TGTGCCAGTAGTACTTACAATGAGCAGTTCTTC. This codes for CASSTYNEQFF.

The rearrangement uses TRBV11-2 and TRBJ2-1; D not certain. CDR3 size: 13 residues. V shed 1 base and J shed 5 bases, with 6 bases lying between them. Germline V gene data show CDR1 as SGHAT and CDR2 as FQNNGV. In nucleotides, the CDR3 is TGTGCCAGCAGCTTAGGAGAAGACAATGAGCAGTTCTTC. Translating it yields CASSLGEDNEQFF.

This clone has only one observation. The rearrangement links TRBV29-1 to TRBJ2-7, with D perhaps TRBD2 (6 bases). The CDR3 has 11 residues. The V gene lost 6 bases and the J gene lost 2 bases, with 8 bases spanning the gap. Germline CDR1 reads SQVTM; CDR2 reads ANQGSEA. In nucleotides, the CDR3 is TGCAGCGTAGGGACTGCCTACGAGCAGTACTTC. The encoded protein is CSVGTAYEQYF.

This clone was observed once. The chain recombines TRBV10-3 with TRBJ2-1; 12 nucleotides line up with TRBD2. From germline, CDR1 is ENHRY and CDR2 SYGVKD. The V and J ends lost 4 bases and 0 bases, in that order; junction bases with no gene match: 19. The CDR3 is made up of 22 amino acids. CDR3 sequence (DNA): TGTGCCATCAGTGGTGGAGGGGTCCCGACTAGCGGGAGAGAGGGCTCCTACAATGAGCAGTTCTTC. It is translated as CAISGGGVPTSGREGSYNEQFF.

The chain combines TRBV19 with TRBJ2-2; possible D gene TRBD1, 6 bases. This CDR3 is built from 15 residues. V was clipped by 4 bases and J by 5 bases, with 14 bases between them. Germline-derived CDR1 and CDR2 are LNHDA and SQIVND (reference sequence). The CDR3 bases are TGTGCCAGTAGTAGCACAGGGTTGGAAACCGGGGAGCTGTTTTTT. Its protein product is CASSSTGLETGELFF.

This chain links TRBV2 with TRBJ1-3; possible D gene TRBD1, 5 bases. This CDR3 spans 14 amino acids. V was pared by 5 bases and J by 4 bases, with 12 bases between. Germline CDR1 is SNHLY and CDR2 is FYNNEI. The CDR3 loop reads CASSTGTEGNTIYF. For the CDR3, the DNA is TGTGCCAGCAGTACCGGGACCGAAGGAAACACCATATATTTT.

The chain is built from TRBV5-1 and TRBJ2-5; a weak D match, TRBD1 (6 bases). The germline V and J ends were trimmed by 3 bases and 5 bases, with 14 bases remaining between them. The CDR3 runs 14 residues. CDR1 SGHRS and CDR2 YFSETQ come from the germline V gene. CDR3 bases: TGCGCCAGCAGCTCGACAGGTGGCGTTGAGACCCAGTACTTC. Protein sequence: CASSSTGGVETQYF.

This chain uses TRBV15 with TRBJ1-2; perhaps TRBD1 as D (6 bases). The germline V gene has CDR1 LNHNV and CDR2 YYDKDF (reference sequence). The V end was cut by 7 bases, the J end by 8 bases, with 29 bases between. CDR3 length: 17 residues. This CDR3 reads CATTSGDGFLDYPGYTF. In DNA, the CDR3 is TGTGCCACCACCTCAGGGGACGGATTTCTAGATTATCCCGGCTACACCTTC.

The chain joins TRBV5-8 to TRBJ2-7, with D uncertain. Germline V gives CDR1 SGHTS, CDR2 YDEGEE. The CDR3 totals 12 residues. Between the trimmed V and J ends, which lost 6 bases and 3 bases, there was a span of 10 bases. This CDR3 is CASKPSVYEQYF. CDR3 coding DNA: TGTGCCAGCAAGCCGAGTGTCTACGAGCAGTACTTC.

This clone came up once. CDR3 sequence: CASSLHRDSLTGELFF. Written as DNA, the CDR3 is TGTGCCAGCAGTTTACACCGGGACTCTCTCACCGGGGAGCTGTTTTTT. The chain employs TRBV27 and TRBJ2-2, with a weak D call TRBD2 (6 bases). CDR3 length: 16 residues. Deletions cut 2 bases from V and 4 bases from J, with 14 bases between. Germline values: CDR1 MNHEY, CDR2 SMNVEV (reference sequence).

The rearrangement joins TRBV29-1 to TRBJ2-2; unclear D gene. V was trimmed by 4 bases and J by 1 base, leaving 7 bases between them. Germline-derived CDR1 and CDR2 are SQVTM and ANQGSEA. CDR3 length: 13 amino acids. The chain's CDR3 is CSVATRNTGELFF. The CDR3 DNA is TGCAGCGTTGCGACACGGAACACCGGGGAGCTGTTTTTT.